Listed below are T cell receptor beta chains from one sample, sequenced in a study of graft-versus-host responses after intestinal transplantation. Produced via immunoSEQ multiplex PCR; TCRdb's table is partial and in-frame only. The sample contains around 9,400 clones, 90% to 95% of which appear only once. This specimen was bone marrow, taken approximately 1.5 years after intestinal transplantation. Receptors were obtained from a human patient who received an intestinal transplant, so some T cells may come from the graft donor. The CDR3 runs from the conserved cysteine through the conserved F or W. A D gene is named only where the DNA matches it firmly. The size of a clone is reported for some rows only, either as once, few or many, or as a class for expanded clones.

>TRBV5-8|TRBJ2-1|NA|NA
CASSFGPYNEQFF
TGTGCCAGCAGCTTCGGTCCCTACAATGAGCAGTTCTTC
>TRBV6-9|TRBJ1-5|NA|NA
CASGRQPQHF
TGTGCCAGTGGGAGACAGCCCCAGCATTTT
>TRBV27|TRBJ2-7|NA|NA
CASSQQQFTYEQYF
TGTGCCAGCAGCCAGCAACAGTTTACCTACGAGCAGTACTTC
>TRBV7-9|TRBJ2-1|NA|NA
CASGRNLNNEQFF
TGTGCCAGCGGACGAAACTTAAACAATGAGCAGTTCTTC
>TRBV7-6|TRBJ2-7|NA|TRBD1
CASSPGTGLDEQYF
TGTGCCAGCAGCCCCGGGACAGGGTTGGACGAGCAGTACTTC
>TRBV28|TRBJ2-7|NA|NA
CASSLVAGPYEQYF
TGTGCCAGCAGTTTAGTGGCAGGACCCTACGAGCAGTACTTC
>TRBV5-8|TRBJ2-1|NA|TRBD2
CASSYGTSGYNEQFF
TGTGCCAGCAGCTACGGGACTAGCGGTTACAATGAGCAGTTCTTC
>TRBV6-5|TRBJ2-7|NA|NA
CASSYRGAPYEQYF
TGTGCCAGCAGTTACCGGGGAGCCCCCTACGAGCAGTACTTC
>TRBV5-1|TRBJ2-7|NA|NA
CASSFAGFSYEQYF
TGCGCCAGCAGCTTTGCGGGTTTCTCCTACGAGCAGTACTTC
>TRBV11-3|TRBJ1-3|NA|NA
CASSPGGVMLGRANGNTIYF
TGTGCCAGCAGCCCCGGAGGGGTTATGTTAGGCAGGGCGAATGGAAACACCATATATTTT
>TRBV9|TRBJ2-3|NA|NA
CASSSRGRISTDTQYF
TGTGCCAGCAGCTCCCGGGGGAGGATTAGCACAGATACGCAGTATTTT
>TRBV15|TRBJ2-7|NA|TRBD1
CATSSEPGQAYEQYF
TGTGCCACCAGCAGCGAACCGGGACAGGCCTACGAGCAGTACTTC
>TRBV14|TRBJ2-1|NA|TRBD2
CASSLSGTSGYNEQFF
TGTGCCAGCAGCCTATCCGGGACTAGCGGCTACAATGAGCAGTTCTTC
>TRBV7-9|TRBJ1-1|once|NA
CASSLVIGNTEAFF
TGTGCCAGCAGCTTAGTCATAGGGAACACTGAAGCTTTCTTT
>TRBV5-3|TRBJ1-1|NA|NA
CASSPLAVEAFF
TGTGCCAGCAGCCCTCTGGCAGTTGAAGCTTTCTTT
>TRBV28|TRBJ1-1|NA|NA
CASSLKMLLDQGETNTEAFF
TGTGCCAGCAGTTTAAAAATGTTACTTGACCAGGGAGAAACGAACACTGAAGCTTTCTTT
>TRBV6-1|TRBJ1-3|NA|NA
CASSADSGNTIYF
TGTGCCAGCAGTGCAGACTCTGGAAACACCATATATTTT
>TRBV9|TRBJ2-1|NA|NA
CASSVEPRTTFSYNEQFF
TGTGCCAGCAGCGTAGAACCCCGGACGACCTTCTCCTACAATGAGCAGTTCTTC
>TRBV6-5|TRBJ1-1|NA|NA
CASSYSTGQNTEAFF
TGTGCCAGCAGTTACTCGACAGGACAGAACACTGAAGCTTTCTTT
>TRBV5-1|TRBJ2-7|NA|NA
CASSLGQEFSYEQYF
TGCGCCAGCAGCTTGGGACAGGAATTCTCCTACGAGCAGTACTTC
>TRBV28|TRBJ1-2|NA|NA
CASSFSGDGYTF
TGTGCCAGCAGTTTCTCTGGGGACGGCTACACCTTC
>TRBV18|TRBJ2-2|NA|NA
CASSPPAATGELFF
TGTGCCAGCTCACCACCGGCCGCCACCGGGGAGCTGTTTTTT
>TRBV4-1|TRBJ2-7|NA|NA
CASSPLRGDEQYF
TGCGCCAGCAGCCCACTTCGGGGAGACGAGCAGTACTTC
>TRBV27|TRBJ2-7|NA|TRBD2
CASSLGGAGAYEQYF
TGTGCCAGCAGTTTGGGAGGGGCGGGGGCCTACGAGCAGTACTTC
>TRBV19|TRBJ1-4|NA|TRBD1
CASSIQTGGSSEKLFF
TGTGCCAGTAGTATCCAGACAGGGGGGAGCTCGGAAAAACTGTTTTTT
>TRBV18|TRBJ2-5|NA|NA
CASSPEDRVGETQYF
TGTGCCAGCTCACCGGAGGACCGGGTTGGGGAGACCCAGTACTTC
>TRBV27|TRBJ2-7|NA|NA
CASSFDLGGTYEQYF
TGTGCCAGCAGTTTCGACTTGGGGGGAACCTACGAGCAGTACTTC
>TRBV11-2|TRBJ2-1|NA|NA
CASSLDPTQHPYNEQFF
TGTGCCAGCAGCTTAGATCCCACGCAGCACCCCTACAATGAGCAGTTCTTC
>TRBV30|TRBJ2-1|NA|TRBD1
CAGLTGGSYNEQFF
TGTGCCGGTTTGACAGGGGGCTCCTACAATGAGCAGTTCTTC
>TRBV4-1|TRBJ2-4|NA|NA
CASSQATSAKNIQYF
TGCGCCAGCAGCCAAGCCACCTCCGCCAAAAACATTCAGTACTTC
>TRBV28|TRBJ1-4|once|NA
CASSLGGGAGEKLFF
TGTGCCAGCAGTTTGGGTGGGGGCGCAGGCGAAAAACTGTTTTTT
>TRBV6-4|TRBJ2-5|NA|NA
CASSDSFDARETQYF
TGTGCCAGCAGTGACTCGTTCGATGCAAGAGAGACCCAGTACTTC
>TRBV30|TRBJ1-4|NA|TRBD1
CAWTGTGDPVFSFPNEKLFF
TGTGCCTGGACCGGGACAGGGGATCCGGTATTTTCGTTCCCTAATGAAAAACTGTTTTTT
>TRBV5-8|TRBJ1-5|once|NA
CASSLGGGTRFGQPQHF
TGTGCCAGCAGCTTAGGGGGGGGAACCAGGTTCGGTCAGCCCCAGCATTTT
>TRBV6-5|TRBJ2-2|NA|NA
CASSLTGELFF
TGTGCCAGCAGTTTAACCGGGGAGCTGTTTTTT
>TRBV18|TRBJ1-2|NA|NA
CASSPPTASYGYTF
TGTGCCAGCTCACCTCCGACAGCCTCCTATGGCTACACCTTC
>TRBV5-8|TRBJ2-1|NA|TRBD1
CASSPGQAYNEQFF
TGTGCCAGCAGCCCGGGACAGGCATACAATGAGCAGTTCTTC
>TRBV11-2|TRBJ1-5|NA|NA
CASSLGQDNSNQPQHF
TGTGCCAGCAGCTTAGGACAGGATAATAGCAATCAGCCCCAGCATTTT
>TRBV6-5|TRBJ2-3|NA|TRBD1
CASSLDRVDTDTQYF
TGTGCCAGCAGTTTGGACAGGGTAGACACAGATACGCAGTATTTT
>TRBV6-5|TRBJ1-2|NA|NA
CASSYSSTVYGYTF
TGTGCCAGCAGTTACTCGTCGACGGTCTATGGCTACACCTTC
>TRBV5-6|TRBJ1-5|NA|NA
CASSLKGGNQPQHF
TGTGCCAGCAGCTTGAAGGGGGGGAATCAGCCCCAGCATTTT
>TRBV11-2|TRBJ1-3|NA|NA
CASSPTGLSGNTIYF
TGTGCCAGCAGCCCTACAGGGCTCTCTGGAAACACCATATATTTT
>TRBV11-2|TRBJ1-3|NA|NA
CASSLVLRNTIYF
TGTGCCAGCAGCTTAGTTCTGCGAAACACCATATATTTT
>TRBV6-5|TRBJ2-1|NA|TRBD2
CASSYQTSGNNEQFF
TGTGCCAGCAGTTATCAGACTAGCGGGAACAATGAGCAGTTCTTC
>TRBV7-9|TRBJ1-4|NA|NA
CASSLGGDGEKLFF
TGTGCCAGCAGCTTAGGAGGGGATGGGGAAAAACTGTTTTTT
>TRBV15|TRBJ2-5|once|NA
CATAGSRKETQYF
TGTGCCACCGCGGGCAGCCGTAAAGAGACCCAGTACTTC
>TRBV27|TRBJ2-1|once|NA
CASSYRAPYNEQFF
TGTGCCAGCAGTTACAGAGCCCCCTACAATGAGCAGTTCTTC
>TRBV18|TRBJ2-7|once|NA
CASSARGVAYEQYF
TGTGCCAGCTCGGCGCGGGGAGTGGCTTACGAGCAGTACTTC
>TRBV2|TRBJ2-7|NA|NA
CASSVAFRYEQYF
TGTGCCAGCAGTGTTGCGTTCCGCTACGAGCAGTACTTC
>TRBV15|TRBJ1-4|NA|TRBD1
CATSRGDRGDGEKLFF
TGTGCCACCAGCAGAGGGGACAGGGGCGACGGTGAAAAACTGTTTTTT
>TRBV4-1|TRBJ1-5|NA|NA
CASSRTVSNQPQHF
TGCGCCAGCAGCCGCACTGTTAGCAATCAGCCCCAGCATTTT
>TRBV21-1|TRBJ1-1|NA|NA
CASSKAYRDHGPFELNTEAFF
TGTGCCAGCAGCAAAGCGTACAGGGATCATGGGCCCTTCGAATTGAACACTGAAGCTTTCTTT
>TRBV28|TRBJ2-5|NA|NA
CASSPIAITPENLPQETQYF
TGTGCCAGCAGTCCCATAGCAATTACCCCCGAGAACCTACCTCAAGAGACCCAGTACTTC
>TRBV28|TRBJ2-5|once|TRBD1
CASRNSRGRRETQYF
TGTGCCAGTAGGAACTCCAGGGGGCGTAGGGAGACCCAGTACTTC
>TRBV9|TRBJ2-7|NA|NA
CASSVGTNSYEQYF
TGTGCCAGCAGCGTAGGGACAAACTCCTACGAGCAGTACTTC
>TRBV7-2|TRBJ2-2|NA|TRBD1
CASSLAGGGGELFF
TGTGCCAGCAGCTTGGCAGGGGGCGGCGGGGAGCTGTTTTTT
>TRBV19|TRBJ2-3|NA|NA
CASSNQMGTDTQYF
TGTGCCAGTAGTAACCAAATGGGCACAGATACGCAGTATTTT
>TRBV14|TRBJ2-3|NA|NA
CASGQKVRDTQYF
TGTGCCAGCGGCCAGAAAGTTCGGGATACGCAGTATTTT
>TRBV7-8|TRBJ1-4|NA|NA
CASSGRREKLFF
TGTGCCAGCAGCGGCCGAAGGGAGAAACTGTTTTTT